The entry below gives a single T cell receptor (beta chain) sequence along with its context. Its specificity is not known. Extraction yielded at least 6 micrograms of total RNA per sample. Primers used in a second PCR of roughly 7 to 12 cycles were a sample-barcoded 5' primer and a J-beta primer mix. TCRdb independently ran MiXCR on the 5' RACE reads; one entry per CDR3 protein. Found here are about 830,000 distinct CDR3 sequences, 58% of them singletons; the top ten hold approximately 20%. The sample originates from a study of blood T cells in healthy people across ages. Regarding the study as a whole: Unsorted PBMCs blocked a conclusive comparison of naive and antigen-experienced cells.

CDR3 length equals 15 residues. J lost 6 bases, V lost 9 bases, and 14 bases had no gene match. Germline CDR1 and CDR2: ENHRY and SYGVKD. This receptor was taken from a man aged 25-45 years in good health. V usage is TRBV10-3 and J usage is TRBJ2-1, with 7 bases lining up with TRBD2. The sequencing input was blood. For the CDR3, the DNA is TGTGCCATTCAAGTTTCCGGACTAGGACCCAATGAGCAGTTCTTC. Translation gives CAIQVSGLGPNEQFF.